These 27 T cell receptor beta chains originate from one sample sequenced in a study of cytomegalovirus exposure and HLA in healthy donors. PCR primers comprised 60 Vbeta and 13 Jbeta primers. Profiling relied on immunoSEQ multiplex PCR, and the TCRdb table lists in-frame clones only, not all of them. The table records some 190,000 clones, under 80% of them present only once. The specimen was PBMCs. The origin of the receptors is a young man in good health and CMV-seropositive.

V usage is TRBV6-6 and J usage is TRBJ2-1, with TRBD2 as a possible D gene (5 bases). The V end lost 2 bases, the J end lost 9 bases, and 17 bases lay between the germline ends. Looked up from germline, CDR1 is MNHNY and CDR2 is SVGAGI (reference sequence). The CDR3 is 15 amino acids. CDR3 protein: CASSYRDYPAREQFF. The CDR3 coding sequence is TGTGCCAGCAGTTACCGAGACTACCCGGCCCGTGAGCAGTTCTTC.

V and J are TRBV6-5 and TRBJ2-5, with 7 bases aligning to TRBD2. CDR1 and CDR2 from the germline V gene are MNHEY and SVGAGI. The J segment lost 2 bases and the V segment lost 5 bases, leaving 8 bases of the junction unmatched. This CDR3 is 15 amino acids long. The CDR3 coding sequence is TGTGCCAGCAGTCGTCCGGGGCGGGGGCAAGAGACCCAGTACTTC. Encoded protein: CASSRPGRGQETQYF.

The chain couples TRBV27 to TRBJ2-5; TRBD1 matches 10 bases. CDR3 size: 13 residues. The V and J ends lost 6 bases and 5 bases, in that order; junction bases with no gene match: 3. Germline-derived CDR1 and CDR2 are MNHEY and SMNVEV (reference sequence). The CDR3 loop reads CASSSGQGETQYF. CDR3 coding DNA: TGTGCCAGCAGCTCGGGACAGGGGGAGACCCAGTACTTC.

The rearrangement joins TRBV4-1 to TRBJ2-3; the match to TRBD1 covers 8 bases. With 2 bases clipped from V and 4 bases from J, the junction kept 11 bases outside the gene matches. CDR1 and CDR2 (germline): MGHRA, YSYEKL. The CDR3 consists of 17 residues. CDR3 sequence (DNA): TGCGCCAGCAGCCAAAACCCGACAGGGGTATGGGCAGATACGCAGTATTTT. It is translated as CASSQNPTGVWADTQYF.

In DNA, the CDR3 is TGTGCCACCAGCTCGAGGGGGGGACAGGGGGCTCCCGGGGAGCTGTTTTTT. Translating gives CATSSRGGQGAPGELFF. The V call is TRBV15, the J call TRBJ2-2; 12 positions agree with TRBD1. V shed 5 bases and J 6 bases; nucleotides not matched to a gene: 10. This CDR3 region has 17 residues. Germline V gene lookup returns CDR1 LNHNV and CDR2 YYDKDF (reference sequence).

This chain joins TRBV9 and TRBJ2-7, with 7 bases aligning to TRBD2. The V gene's germline CDR1 is SGDLS and CDR2 YYNGEE. The CDR3 runs to 15 residues. V was clipped by 3 bases and J by 2 bases; unmatched bases: 8. As DNA, the CDR3 is TGTGCCAGCAGCGGGGATGGGCTAGCGGCCTACGAGCAGTACTTC. This codes for CASSGDGLAAYEQYF.

V and J are TRBV27 and TRBJ1-5, with 9 bases fitting TRBD1. The trim removed 4 bases at V and 7 bases at J, leaving 5 bases unmatched. Germline V gives CDR1 MNHEY, CDR2 SMNVEV (reference sequence). There are 14 residues in the CDR3. The CDR3 is CASSSTGGGQPQHF. The DNA for the CDR3 is TGTGCCAGCAGTTCGACAGGGGGAGGCCAGCCCCAGCATTTT.

The gene calls are TRBV6-1 and TRBJ2-7, with a weak D call TRBD2 (6 bases). Germline CDR1 MNHNS, CDR2 SASEGT. The V and J ends lost 5 bases and 0 bases respectively, with 11 bases between them. This CDR3 has 14 amino acids. CDR3 residues: CASSRDSSSYEQYF. The CDR3, as DNA: TGTGCCAGCAGTCGGGACTCAAGCTCCTACGAGCAGTACTTC.

Written as DNA, the CDR3 is TGTGCCAGCACCCCACTTGGGAGTACAGATACGCAGTATTTT. This gives the protein CASTPLGSTDTQYF. J is TRBJ2-3 and V is TRBV19, with D tentatively TRBD2 (5 bases). Germline CDR1 LNHDA, CDR2 SQIVND (reference sequence). The CDR3 extends over 14 amino acids. Trimming took 9 bases from V and 3 from J, leaving 16 bases between them.

This chain links TRBV9 with TRBJ2-5, with D perhaps TRBD2 (7 bases). The end of the DNA fits TRBJ2-7 better, so the J call may be wrong. This CDR3 has 14 residues. Germline V gene lookup returns CDR1 SGDLS and CDR2 YYNGEE. The CDR3 DNA sequence: TGTGCCAGCAGCCCCCACAAGGGGGGGTACGAGCAGTACTTC. It is translated as CASSPHKGGYEQYF.

This chain connects TRBV19 to TRBJ2-5; possibly TRBD2 for D (6 bases). Germline V CDR1 and CDR2: LNHDA, SQIVND (reference sequence). The CDR3 totals 15 residues. V lost 7 bases and J lost 2, with 17 bases in between. This chain's CDR3 is CASTRYLAGQETQYF. CDR3 in DNA: TGTGCCAGTACCCGATACCTTGCGGGACAAGAGACCCAGTACTTC.

The chain recombines TRBV5-1 with TRBJ2-7; 7 bases align to TRBD1. This CDR3 contains 14 residues. V lost 5 bases to trimming and J lost 2 bases; unmatched junction nucleotides: 7. Germline V gene lookup returns CDR1 SGHRS and CDR2 YFSETQ. CDR3 sequence reads: CASSMAGGPYEQYF. The CDR3 region has the DNA TGCGCCAGCAGTATGGCAGGGGGTCCCTACGAGCAGTACTTC.

This clone showed up just once. The chain couples TRBV19 to TRBJ2-1; the D gene is possibly TRBD1 (5 bases). Trimming pared 7 bases from V and 7 bases from J, leaving 20 bases between. Germline V gives CDR1 LNHDA, CDR2 SQIVND (reference sequence). This CDR3 comprises 15 residues. The CDR3 nucleotides are TGTGCCAGTACCGTGGACATCATGAGGAGAAATGAGCAGTTCTTC. It specifies CASTVDIMRRNEQFF.

This chain joins TRBV11-3 and TRBJ2-1, with 8 bases matching TRBD1. V gave up 3 bases and J gave up 6 bases; unmatched junction bases: 4. The CDR3 is 14 residues long. The germline V gene encodes CDR1 SGHNT and CDR2 YENEEA. CDR3 sequence (DNA): TGTGCCAGCAGCTTGGAGACAGGGGTCAATGAGCAGTTCTTC. Encoded protein: CASSLETGVNEQFF.

This clone was detected only a few times. The rearrangement uses TRBV5-6 and TRBJ2-7; possibly TRBD1 for D (6 bases). Germline CDR1 and CDR2: SGHDT and YYEEEE. V lost 4 bases and J lost 3, with 14 bases in between. The length of the CDR3 is 14 residues. The CDR3 DNA is TGTGCCAGCAGCCGCGTGGGGGCGGGCTACGAGCAGTACTTC. Its protein is CASSRVGAGYEQYF.

This clone was observed once. The chain links TRBV14 to TRBJ2-1; no firm D call. CDR3 size: 14 residues. V was pared by 1 base and J by 2 bases, with 6 bases between. From germline, CDR1 is SGHDN and CDR2 FVKESK. The CDR3 region has the DNA TGTGCCAGCAGCCAAGTGTTTACCTACAATGAGCAGTTCTTC. Translation gives CASSQVFTYNEQFF. The full variable domain, in which reference TRBV14 and TRBJ2-1 provide the parts outside the CDR3, is EAGVTQFPSHSVIEKGQTVTLRCDPISGHDNLYWYRRVMGKEIKFLLHFVKESKQDESGMPNNRFLAERTGGTYSTLKVQPAELEDSGVYFCASSQVFTYNEQFFGPGTRLTVL.

Comments on this clone: Different DNA sequences within this sample yield the same CDR3. The rearrangement joins TRBV7-2 to TRBJ2-7, with D hard to call. Germline assignment: CDR1 SGHTA and CDR2 FQGNSA. The CDR3 extends over 11 amino acids. V lost 4 bases to trimming and J lost 2 bases, with 3 bases between them. CDR3 sequence reads: CASSSTYEQYF. The CDR3 DNA reads as TGTGCCAGCAGCTCCACCTACGAGCAGTACTTC. The variable domain in full, completed from reference TRBV7-2 and TRBJ2-7, reads GAGVSQSPSNKVTEKGKDVELRCDPISGHTALYWYRQSLGQGLEFLIYFQGNSAPDKSGLPSDRFSAERTGGSVSTLTIQRTQQEDSAVYLCASSSTYEQYFGPGTRLTVT.

V is TRBV7-8 and J is TRBJ1-6; 7 nucleotides agree with TRBD1. Germline CDR1 SGHVS, CDR2 FQNEAQ. After removal of 5 bases from V and 5 bases from J, the junction contained 6 bases not matched to a gene. The CDR3 has 15 residues. CDR3 region: CASSQRRGDNSPLHF. The CDR3 DNA reads TGTGCCAGCAGCCAACGCAGGGGGGATAATTCACCCCTCCACTTT.

The chain couples TRBV6-6 to TRBJ1-5; D call uncertain. CDR1 MNHNY and CDR2 SVGAGI come from the germline V gene (reference sequence). This CDR3 has 14 amino acids. The V end lost 0 bases, the J end lost 4 bases, and 7 bases lay between the germline ends. The DNA of the CDR3 is TGTGCCAGCAGTTACTCGCGGATTAATCAGCCCCAGCATTTT. Protein product: CASSYSRINQPQHF.

The gene calls are TRBV5-4 and TRBJ1-5; a possible D gene is TRBD1 (5 bases). V was clipped by 4 bases and J by 1 base, with 9 bases between them. CDR3 length: 14 amino acids. Germline V gene sequence: CDR1 SGHNT, CDR2 YYREEE (reference sequence). The CDR3 here is CASSAGGSNQPQHF. The CDR3 nucleotides read TGTGCCAGCAGCGCCGGGGGGAGCAATCAGCCCCAGCATTTT.

The CDR3 nucleotides read TGTGCCAGCAGCGCCCTCCCTGGGGGGTCACTGGCCGGGGAGCTGTTTTTT. Protein sequence: CASSALPGGSLAGELFF. The J gene is TRBJ2-2, the V gene TRBV9, with a tentative D call TRBD2 (6 bases). CDR1 and CDR2 (germline): SGDLS, YYNGEE. V was trimmed by 3 bases and J by 6 bases, leaving 21 bases between them. CDR3 length: 17 residues.

As regards this clone: This CDR3 is also generated by other DNA sequences in the sample. V and J are TRBV5-6 and TRBJ2-3, with D possibly TRBD2 on 6 matching bases. V was clipped by 1 base and J by 1 base, with 10 bases between them. Germline V lookup: CDR1 SGHDT, CDR2 YYEEEE. The CDR3 is 15 residues long. The DNA of the CDR3 is TGTGCCAGCAGCTTGCGGGCGGGACGCACAGATACGCAGTATTTT. This sequence encodes CASSLRAGRTDTQYF.

This chain joins TRBV19 and TRBJ1-5, with TRBD1 matching 8 bases. J lost 6 bases, V lost 5 bases, and 12 bases had no gene match. CDR1 and CDR2 from the germline V gene are LNHDA and SQIVND (reference sequence). The CDR3 contains 16 residues. The CDR3, as DNA: TGTGCCAGTAGTCCATACGACAGGGGCGGGGTTCAGCCCCAGCATTTT. Translation gives CASSPYDRGGVQPQHF.

V is TRBV5-1 and J is TRBJ1-1, with D maybe TRBD1 (5 bases). The CDR3 contains 13 residues. Germline CDR1 reads SGHRS; CDR2 reads YFSETQ. V was cut by 4 bases and J by 1 base, with 8 bases left in between. The CDR3 spells CASSGAPNTEAFF. The CDR3 DNA is TGCGCCAGCAGCGGGGCGCCGAACACTGAAGCTTTCTTT.

This clone has just a few counts. This CDR3 is CASSLRDRSNANTGELFF. In DNA form, the CDR3 reads TGTGCCAGCTCACTCCGGGACAGATCCAACGCGAACACCGGGGAGCTGTTTTTT. V usage is TRBV18 and J usage is TRBJ2-2; 7 bases agree with TRBD1. Trimming cost V 4 bases and J 0 bases; bases outside gene matches: 11. The CDR3 is 18 residues long. CDR1 is KGHSH, CDR2 LQKENI, per germline.

The J gene is TRBJ1-2, the V gene TRBV7-2; D not certain. Trimming took 4 bases from V and 4 from J, leaving 13 bases between them. Germline V CDR1 and CDR2: SGHTA, FQGNSA. CDR3 length: 14 residues. The CDR3 DNA follows: TGTGCCAGCAGCTCCTCCGGAGGCACCTATGGCTACACCTTC. It specifies CASSSSGGTYGYTF.

This clone has a handful of counts. The genes are TRBV6-4 and TRBJ2-1; D is unclear. The germline CDR1 and CDR2 sequences are MRHNA and SNTAGT. There are 16 residues in the CDR3. Trimming removed 0 bases from V and 0 bases from J, with 9 bases in between. In DNA, the CDR3 is TGTGCCAGCAGTGACTCGAGTGGCGGCTCCTACAATGAGCAGTTCTTC. This sequence encodes CASSDSSGGSYNEQFF.